This T cell receptor beta chain was recorded in a study of a mutant IDH1 vaccine in newly diagnosed glioma. Some clones are missing from TCRdb's copy, which holds only in-frame ones; the method was immunoSEQ multiplex PCR. This sample has roughly 50,000 clones, with more than 70% found just once. About this clone: Antigen unknown.

The germline CDR1 and CDR2 sequences are SGHRS and YFSETQ. The V and J ends lost 4 bases and 3 bases respectively, with 14 bases between them. The CDR3 runs 15 residues. Stated time point: week 5, during vaccination. Each dose of the vaccine consisted of 300 ug of mutant IDH1 20-mer peptide, with topical imiquimod. The sequence came from a woman in her forties with glioma. The chain couples TRBV5-1 to TRBJ1-3; weak D call: TRBD1 (6 bases). The sample consisted of PBMCs, taken from a glioma patient whose treatment included an IDH1 peptide vaccine. The CDR3 here is CASSRWGARGNTIYF. CDR3 nucleotide sequence: TGCGCCAGCAGCCGATGGGGGGCTCGTGGAAACACCATATATTTT.